This T cell receptor (beta chain) was sequenced for a study of T cell repertoires in cytomegalovirus infection. Study information: CMV epitopes used comprised recently identified HLA-C-restricted ones and well-studied HLA-B-restricted ones.

Trimming at V came to 8 bases and at J to 6 bases, leaving 5 bases not matched to a gene. The CDR3 is 13 amino acids. CDR1 is LGHNT and CDR2 is FRNRAP in the germline V gene. For this clonotype: Its target is not known.

TCRdb reanalysed the reads using MiXCR and keeps one entry per CDR3 protein. Of 80,000 or so distinct CDR3 sequences listed, roughly a quarter are singletons. The source of this sequence is a human donor in good health (CMV status not recorded). Some clones in this sample may be carry-over from other donors' samples. The chain joins TRBV12-5 to TRBJ2-2; 8 nucleotides line up with TRBD2. The source material was CD8+ T cells from cultured PBMCs, sampled from culture after CMV antigen stimulation. The CDR3 sequence: CASHERGPGELFF. The CDR3 bases are TGTGCTAGTCACGAGCGGGGGCCCGGGGAGCTGTTTTTT.